This paragraph covers one T cell receptor (beta chain) sequence. Its antigen is as yet unknown. Trimming shortened V by 4 bases and J by 1 base, and 19 bases separated the two germline ends. Germline lookup yields CDR1 SQVTM and CDR2 ANQGSEA. This CDR3 spans 16 amino acids. The sample belongs to a study of T-cell reconstitution after alpha-beta-depleted transplantation in children. As it was prepared, the TCRbeta library received unique molecular identifiers. Each CDR3 protein gets one entry after TCRdb re-called the PCR reads with MiXCR. The sample carries fewer than 700,000 distinct CDR3 sequences, over 10% recorded once. Broader study findings: Recipient T cells and thymic progenitors that survived gave rise to the high TCRbeta diversity observed at day 60 in some patients. Alpha-beta T cells about two months after transplant reportedly derived from several hundred expanded graft clones. At the one-year point after transplant, T-cell counts and TCRbeta diversity were found to come mostly from T cells that had been newly produced.

The rearrangement links TRBV29-1 to TRBJ2-5, with D hard to call. The material sequenced was PBMCs, mostly from graft donor cells, taken 360 days after TCRalphabeta/CD19-depleted stem cell transplant. This TCR was sampled from a male patient between 10 and 17 years old who had a stem cell transplant for acute myeloid leukemia, so the T cells may come from the graft donor. The CDR3 DNA reads TGCAGCGTTGCAGGCGTTCGAGCCCCTACCCAAGAGACCCAGTACTTC. Translation gives CSVAGVRAPTQETQYF.